The sequence of this T cell receptor (beta chain) was determined in a study of glioma-infiltrating T cells after dendritic cell vaccination. Whole-study findings and limits: Only a small number of patients had complete blood and tumor samples.

This clone occurred once. Its target is unknown. Between the trimmed V and J ends, which lost 1 base and 0 bases, there was a span of 7 bases. Germline CDR1 reads SGHVS; CDR2 reads FNYEAQ. The CDR3 totals 15 residues. The immunoSEQ assay amplified TCRB CDR3 from up to roughly 2 ug DNA. The primer mix had 60 V beta and 13 J beta primers. The data were produced by immunoSEQ multiplex PCR, yet TCRdb's version contains in-frame clones alone and is incomplete. Here the sample spans approximately 84,000 clones, over 75% being singletons. The clonotype originates from a human donor with glioblastoma. The sequenced sample was blood, obtained before dendritic cell vaccination. The chain employs TRBV7-6 and TRBJ1-3; D not resolved. The CDR3 coding sequence is TGTGCCAGCAGCTTAGGCCAGTCCTCTGGAAACACCATATATTTT. Amino acid sequence: CASSLGQSSGNTIYF.